The 25 T cell receptor beta chains below were found in one sample sequenced in a study of control samples from healthy donors and cancer patients. Clones were sequenced by immunoSEQ multiplex PCR, and TCRdb holds only the in-frame ones, with some missing. The sample lists about 84,000 clones, 84% occurring once. Source material: PBMCs. Receptors originate from a man between 60 and 75 years old with head and neck cancer.

This chain connects TRBV30 to TRBJ2-7, with unresolved D. Germline lookup yields CDR1 GTSNPN and CDR2 SVGIG (reference sequence). V was clipped by 5 bases and J by 3 bases, with 8 bases between them. CDR3 length: 11 amino acids. The CDR3 nucleotides read TGTGCCTGGGGCCGTGACTACGAGCAGTACTTC. Its translation: CAWGRDYEQYF.

The V gene is TRBV11-2, the J gene TRBJ1-3; D is unclear. The CDR3 has 12 amino acids. The V gene's germline CDR1 is SGHAT and CDR2 FQNNGV. V dropped 1 base and J dropped 8 bases, with 6 bases sitting between them. The CDR3 bases are TGTGCCAGCAGCTTAGTTCGGGACACCATATATTTT. Its translation is CASSLVRDTIYF.

In this sample, this clone turned up a few times. The rearrangement links TRBV4-1 to TRBJ2-3; D remains unclear. In germline, CDR1 is MGHRA, CDR2 YSYEKL. V lost 0 bases and J 1 base, leaving 17 bases between the germline ends. The CDR3 runs to 18 residues. The CDR3 DNA reads TGCGCCAGCAGCCAAGAAGGTTTTCGCGGCCTTCGCACAGATACGCAGTATTTT. Translated: CASSQEGFRGLRTDTQYF.

The chain employs TRBV2 and TRBJ1-3, with 9 bases aligning to TRBD1. The V gene end was trimmed by 10 bases and the J gene end by 0 bases; junction bases not matched to a gene: 7. The CDR3 spans 15 residues. The germline V gene encodes CDR1 SNHLY and CDR2 FYNNEI. The CDR3 DNA sequence: TGTGCCACCACAGGGGGCCTCTACTCTGGAAACACCATATATTTT. This codes for CATTGGLYSGNTIYF.

To note about this clone: One end of the junction does not line up with germline, which may come from a read error. The V gene is TRBV19, the J gene TRBJ2-1; 9 bases agree with TRBD1. The CDR3 extends over 14 amino acids. The germline V gene encodes CDR1 LNHDA and CDR2 SQIVND (reference sequence). CDR3 coding DNA: TGTGCCAGTAGCTCACAGGGGGCCGACAATGAGCAATTCTTC. It is translated as CASSSQGADNEQFF.

CDR3 bases: TGCAGCGTTGAAGATTTCATGAACACTGAAGCTTTCTTT. Protein product: CSVEDFMNTEAFF. J is TRBJ1-1 and V is TRBV29-1; D uncertain. The CDR3 is 13 residues long. In germline, CDR1 is SQVTM, CDR2 ANQGSEA. The V end lost 0 bases, the J end lost 0 bases, and 5 bases lay between the germline ends. Complete variable domain (other parts from reference TRBV29-1 and TRBJ1-1): SAVISQKPSRDICQRGTSLTIQCQVDSQVTMMFWYRQQPGQSLTLIATANQGSEATYESGFVIDKFPISRPNLTFSTLTVSNMSPEDSSIYLCSVEDFMNTEAFFGQGTRLTVV.

The genes are TRBV5-1 and TRBJ1-1; D gene uncertain. The CDR3 runs to 14 residues. The V end lost 0 bases, the J end lost 1 base, and 7 bases lay between the germline ends. Germline lookup yields CDR1 SGHRS and CDR2 YFSETQ. CDR3 DNA: TGCGCCAGCAGCTTGGCCGGAACGAACACTGAAGCTTTCTTT. As protein: CASSLAGTNTEAFF. The full variable domain, rest sourced from reference TRBV5-1 and TRBJ1-1, is KAGVTQTPRYLIKTRGQQVTLSCSPISGHRSVSWYQQTPGQGLQFLFEYFSETQRNKGNFPGRFSGRQFSNSRSEMNVSTLELGDSALYLCASSLAGTNTEAFFGQGTRLTVV.

This chain uses TRBV7-9 with TRBJ2-7; 11 bases are a match to TRBD1. V was clipped by 1 base and J by 5 bases; unmatched bases: 1. Germline V CDR1 and CDR2: SEHNR, FQNEAQ (reference sequence). The CDR3 totals 14 residues. The CDR3, as DNA: TGTGCCAGCAGCTTAGGGACAGGGGGCCACGAGCAGTACTTC. It specifies CASSLGTGGHEQYF. The full variable domain, in which reference TRBV7-9 and TRBJ2-7 provide the parts outside the CDR3, is DTGVSQNPRHKITKRGQNVTFRCDPISEHNRLYWYRQTLGQGPEFLTYFQNEAQLEKSRLLSDRFSAERPKGSFSTLEIQRTEQGDSAMYLCASSLGTGGHEQYFGPGTRLTVT.

CDR3 nucleotides: TGTGCCAGCAGCCTCGGGACAGGGAGGGCTTTCTTT. Protein: CASSLGTGRAFF. The chain recombines TRBV12-3 or TRBV12-4 with TRBJ1-1; 9 nucleotides align to TRBD1. CDR3 length: 12 amino acids. V lost 6 bases, J lost 11 bases, and 7 bases stayed unmatched.

This chain joins TRBV29-1 and TRBJ2-1; D is perhaps TRBD1 or TRBD2 (5 bases each). This CDR3 spans 13 amino acids. Per germline, CDR1 SQVTM and CDR2 ANQGSEA. V was clipped by 4 bases and J by 0 bases, with 7 bases between them. The CDR3 bases are TGCAGCGTTGGGGGGAGCTCCTACAATGAGCAGTTCTTC. This translates into CSVGGSSYNEQFF.

This chain joins TRBV12-3 or TRBV12-4 and TRBJ1-2; the D is unclear. The CDR3 is made up of 11 amino acids. V dropped 3 bases and J dropped 4 bases, with 3 bases sitting between them. In DNA, the CDR3 is TGTGCCAGCAGTTTCGGCTATGGCTACACCTTC. Translated, it gives CASSFGYGYTF.

CDR3 coding DNA: TGTGCCAGCAGTTCTGCCGGGACAGGGGACGACGAGCAGTACTTC. It specifies CASSSAGTGDDEQYF. V gene TRBV28 combines with J gene TRBJ2-7; 10 bases fit TRBD1. This CDR3 has 15 amino acids. Germline CDR1 is MDHEN and CDR2 is SYDVKM. V was clipped by 4 bases and J by 5 bases; unmatched bases: 8. The full variable domain, its missing parts supplied by reference TRBV28 and TRBJ2-7, is DVKVTQSSRYLVKRTGEKVFLECVQDMDHENMFWYRQDPGLGLRLIYFSYDVKMKEKGDIPEGYSVSREKKERFSLILESASTNQTSMYLCASSSAGTGDDEQYFGPGTRLTVT.

CDR3 in amino acids: CASTPGYGVVGYTF. The CDR3 nucleotides are TGTGCCAGTACCCCCGGATACGGAGTTGTCGGCTACACCTTC. The chain uses TRBV19 and TRBJ1-2, with no clear D. Trimming cost V 7 bases and J 8 bases, with 20 bases left between them. CDR3 size: 14 residues. From germline, CDR1 is LNHDA and CDR2 SQIVND (reference sequence).

The chain couples TRBV6-4 to TRBJ2-1; 8 nucleotides align to TRBD1. Germline-derived CDR1 and CDR2 are MRHNA and SNTAGT. The CDR3 has 13 residues. J lost 10 bases, V lost 5 bases, and 7 bases had no gene match. The CDR3: CASSRGDRTEQFF. CDR3 DNA: TGTGCCAGCAGTCGAGGGGACAGGACAGAGCAGTTCTTC.

The chain uses TRBV6-5 and TRBJ1-2; D not resolved. Trimming took off 0 bases at V and 6 bases at J, with 14 bases between the two ends. The CDR3 loop spans 15 amino acids. Germline lookup yields CDR1 MNHEY and CDR2 SVGAGI. For the CDR3, the DNA is TGTGCCAGCAGTTACTCGTATGAGGCTATGAATGGCTACACCTTC. This sequence encodes CASSYSYEAMNGYTF.

The chain couples TRBV27 to TRBJ1-5; D is uncertain. The V end was cut by 3 bases, the J end by 3 bases, with 6 bases between. The CDR3 contains 13 residues. Germline CDR1 reads MNHEY; CDR2 reads SMNVEV (reference sequence). The CDR3: CASSLGINQPQHF. In nucleotides, the CDR3 is TGTGCCAGCAGTTTGGGGATCAATCAGCCCCAGCATTTT.

CDR3 DNA: TGTGCCAGTAAGACGGACTATAATGAAAAACTGTTTTTT. The encoded protein is CASKTDYNEKLFF. The chain joins TRBV19 to TRBJ1-4; the D is unclear. There are 13 residues in the CDR3. V lost 7 bases to trimming and J lost 4 bases, with 10 bases between them. Germline lookup yields CDR1 LNHDA and CDR2 SQIVND (reference sequence).

The chain uses TRBV5-1 and TRBJ1-5, with 8 bases matching TRBD1. The CDR3 extends over 15 amino acids. Germline assignment: CDR1 SGHRS and CDR2 YFSETQ. Losses at the gene ends were 0 bases for V and 5 bases for J; bases not matched to a gene: 4. DNA of the CDR3: TGCGCCAGCAGCTTGGGGACAGGGCCTGATCAGCCCCAGCATTTT. Translating gives CASSLGTGPDQPQHF.

The rearrangement joins TRBV5-1 to TRBJ2-3; 13 bases align to TRBD2. Trimming at V came to 3 bases and at J to 5 bases, leaving 6 bases not matched to a gene. Germline CDR1 and CDR2: SGHRS and YFSETQ. The CDR3 extends over 16 amino acids. The CDR3 coding sequence is TGCGCCAGCAGCTCACTAGCGGGAGGGCCGAAAGATACGCAGTATTTT. It encodes CASSSLAGGPKDTQYF. The complete variable domain, with remaining parts taken from reference TRBV5-1 and TRBJ2-3, reads KAGVTQTPRYLIKTRGQQVTLSCSPISGHRSVSWYQQTPGQGLQFLFEYFSETQRNKGNFPGRFSGRQFSNSRSEMNVSTLELGDSALYLCASSSLAGGPKDTQYFGPGTRLTVL.

The V gene is TRBV19, the J gene TRBJ2-5, with D tentatively TRBD1 (5 bases). The CDR3 consists of 16 residues. CDR1 is LNHDA, CDR2 SQIVND, per germline (reference sequence). Trimming removed 3 bases at V and 1 base at J, with 15 bases between. The CDR3 spells CASSIGFDRIQETQYF. The CDR3 nucleotides are TGTGCCAGTAGTATCGGGTTTGACAGAATCCAAGAGACCCAGTACTTC.

CDR3 nucleotide sequence: TGTGCCAGCAGCCAAGAGAACGTCTACACAGATACGCAGTATTTT. It is translated as CASSQENVYTDTQYF. The chain couples TRBV4-2 to TRBJ2-3; D ambiguous. CDR3 length: 15 residues. The V gene lost 0 bases and the J gene lost 2 bases, with 9 bases spanning the gap. Looked up from germline, CDR1 is LGHNA and CDR2 is YNFKEQ.

The chain links TRBV10-2 to TRBJ2-5; D uncertain. V was cut by 5 bases and J by 5 bases, with 9 bases left in between. CDR1 and CDR2 (germline): WSHSY, SAAADI. The CDR3 has 12 amino acids. The CDR3, as DNA: TGCGCCAGCAGTAAGCCTGTGGAGACCCAGTACTTC. Its translation is CASSKPVETQYF.

CDR3 loop: CASSAGTDTGELFF. The DNA for the CDR3 is TGTGCCTCCTCCGCGGGTACGGACACCGGGGAGCTGTTTTTT. J is TRBJ2-2 and V is TRBV10-3, with a possible D match to TRBD2 (5 bases). V was clipped by 11 bases and J by 3 bases, with 16 bases between them. The CDR3 has 14 residues. In germline, CDR1 is ENHRY, CDR2 SYGVKD.

The chain combines TRBV19 with TRBJ2-6; 8 bases agree with TRBD2. The CDR3 contains 17 residues. Per germline, CDR1 LNHDA and CDR2 SQIVND (reference sequence). V was clipped by 7 bases and J by 1 base; unmatched bases: 9. CDR3 region: CASTPGGPLSGANVLTF. As DNA, the CDR3 is TGTGCCAGTACACCGGGAGGGCCGCTTTCTGGGGCCAACGTCCTGACTTTC.

This chain uses TRBV28 with TRBJ1-4, with a weak D call TRBD1 (5 bases). V was shortened by 6 bases and J by 5 bases, with 13 bases between the two germline ends. The germline V gene encodes CDR1 MDHEN and CDR2 SYDVKM. CDR3 length: 14 amino acids. The CDR3 loop is CASSRGRMNEKLFF. DNA of the CDR3: TGTGCCAGCAGCCGGGGACGGATGAATGAAAAACTGTTTTTT.